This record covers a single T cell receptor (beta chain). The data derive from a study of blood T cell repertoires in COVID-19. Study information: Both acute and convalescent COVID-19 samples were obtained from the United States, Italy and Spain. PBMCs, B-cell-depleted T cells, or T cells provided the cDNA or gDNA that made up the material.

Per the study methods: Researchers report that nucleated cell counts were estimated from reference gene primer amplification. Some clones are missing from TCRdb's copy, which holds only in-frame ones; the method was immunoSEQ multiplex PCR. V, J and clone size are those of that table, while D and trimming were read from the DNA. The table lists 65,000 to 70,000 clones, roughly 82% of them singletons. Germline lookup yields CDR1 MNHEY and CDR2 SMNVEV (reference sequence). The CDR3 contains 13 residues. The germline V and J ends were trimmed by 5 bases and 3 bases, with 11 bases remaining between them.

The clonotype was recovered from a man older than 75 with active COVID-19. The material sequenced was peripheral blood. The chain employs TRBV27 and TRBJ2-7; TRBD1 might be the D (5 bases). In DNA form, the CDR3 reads TGTGCCAGCAGTCCCCTAAGGGGCTACGAGCAGTACTTC. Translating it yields CASSPLRGYEQYF.